The clone carrying this T cell receptor (beta chain) was recorded once. These data originate in a study of blood T cell repertoires in COVID-19. Germline values: CDR1 MNHEY, CDR2 SVGAGI. V shed 5 bases and J shed 5 bases, with 15 bases lying between them. This CDR3 contains 15 residues. Authors' analysis steps: Quantification of nucleated cells was approximated via reference gene primer amplification. The data were produced by immunoSEQ multiplex PCR, yet TCRdb's version contains in-frame clones alone and is incomplete. V, J and clone size derive from that table, while D and trimming were established from the DNA sequence. The sample consists of roughly 410,000 clones, about nine tenths of them appearing once.

Material for sequencing was peripheral blood. The gene calls are TRBV6-5 and TRBJ2-2; a possible D gene is TRBD2 (6 bases). The sequence was collected from a woman between 35 and 50 years old with COVID-19, enrolled during active disease. In DNA, the CDR3 is TGTGCCAGCAGTAGCGCGACGGAGGGGACCGGGGAGCTGTTTTTT. Protein product: CASSSATEGTGELFF.